This record looks at one T cell receptor (beta chain) sequence and its context. The sample is drawn from a study of blood T cell repertoires in COVID-19. Study-wide background: COVID-19 samples, acute and convalescent, were from the United States, Italy and Spain.

Original processing methods: Using reference gene primer amplification, nucleated cell counts were estimated. Profiled with immunoSEQ multiplex PCR; TCRdb holds only in-frame clones, not every one. V, J and clone size are those of that table, while D and trimming were read from the DNA. The sample lists 120,000 to 150,000 clones, approximately 80% occurring once. The sample was peripheral blood. The sequence derives from a woman in her 40s with active or convalescent COVID-19.

This CDR3 is CASHQDSYNEQFF. DNA of the CDR3: TGTGCCAGCCATCAAGACAGTTACAATGAGCAGTTCTTC. V and J are TRBV19 and TRBJ2-1; a possible D gene is TRBD1 (5 bases). CDR3 length equals 13 residues. The V end lost 9 bases, the J end lost 4 bases, and 13 bases lay between the germline ends. Germline values: CDR1 LNHDA, CDR2 SQIVND (reference sequence).